This TCR beta chain is from a study of Ad26.COV2.S vaccination and SARS-CoV-2 variants. The trim removed 3 bases at V and 4 bases at J, leaving 10 bases unmatched. The CDR3 covers 17 residues. The germline gives CDR1 MNHEY, CDR2 SMNVEV (reference sequence). Measured with immunoSEQ multiplex PCR; TCRdb has only the in-frame clones, and not every one. This sample has tens of thousands of clones, with less than 85% found just once. The origin of this receptor is a human donor who had recovered from COVID-19. The sample in question was peripheral blood, obtained after recovery from COVID-19. This chain uses TRBV27 with TRBJ2-1, with TRBD1 matching 9 bases. This CDR3 reads CASSFSHGQGIYNEQFF. In nucleotides, the CDR3 is TGTGCCAGCAGTTTTTCCCACGGACAGGGGATATACAATGAGCAGTTCTTC.